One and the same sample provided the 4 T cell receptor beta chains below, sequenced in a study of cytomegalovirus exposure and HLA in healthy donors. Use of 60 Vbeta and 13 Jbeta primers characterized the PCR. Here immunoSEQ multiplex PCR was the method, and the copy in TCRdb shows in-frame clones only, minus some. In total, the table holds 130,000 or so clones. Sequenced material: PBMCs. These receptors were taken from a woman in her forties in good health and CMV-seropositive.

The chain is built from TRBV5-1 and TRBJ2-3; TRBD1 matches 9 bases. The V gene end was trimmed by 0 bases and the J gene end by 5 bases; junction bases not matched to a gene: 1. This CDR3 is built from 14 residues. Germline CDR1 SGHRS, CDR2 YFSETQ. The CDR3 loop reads CASSLGDREDTQYF. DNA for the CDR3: TGCGCCAGCAGCTTGGGGGACAGGGAAGATACGCAGTATTTT. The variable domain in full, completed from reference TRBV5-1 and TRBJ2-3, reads KAGVTQTPRYLIKTRGQQVTLSCSPISGHRSVSWYQQTPGQGLQFLFEYFSETQRNKGNFPGRFSGRQFSNSRSEMNVSTLELGDSALYLCASSLGDREDTQYFGPGTRLTVL.

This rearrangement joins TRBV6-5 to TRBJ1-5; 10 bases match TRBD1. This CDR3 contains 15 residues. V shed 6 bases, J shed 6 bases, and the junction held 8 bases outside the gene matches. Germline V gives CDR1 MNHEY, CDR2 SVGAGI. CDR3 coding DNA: TGTGCCAGCAGCCCAGGGACAGGGGTTCGTCAGCCCCAGCATTTT. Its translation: CASSPGTGVRQPQHF.

This CDR3 is CASSSLARVSYEQYF. The CDR3 DNA is TGTGCCAGCAGCTCACTAGCTCGTGTCTCCTACGAGCAGTACTTC. This sequence joins TRBV6-1 and TRBJ2-7; D is possibly TRBD2 (6 bases). The CDR3 spans 15 residues. V lost 6 bases and J 0 bases, leaving 15 bases between the germline ends. Per germline, CDR1 MNHNS and CDR2 SASEGT.

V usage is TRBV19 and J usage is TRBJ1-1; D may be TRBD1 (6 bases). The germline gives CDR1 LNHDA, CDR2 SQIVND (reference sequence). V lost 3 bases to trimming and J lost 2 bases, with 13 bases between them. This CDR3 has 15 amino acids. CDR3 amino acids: CASSMTGKPNTEAFF. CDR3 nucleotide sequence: TGTGCCAGTAGTATGACAGGCAAGCCAAACACTGAAGCTTTCTTT.